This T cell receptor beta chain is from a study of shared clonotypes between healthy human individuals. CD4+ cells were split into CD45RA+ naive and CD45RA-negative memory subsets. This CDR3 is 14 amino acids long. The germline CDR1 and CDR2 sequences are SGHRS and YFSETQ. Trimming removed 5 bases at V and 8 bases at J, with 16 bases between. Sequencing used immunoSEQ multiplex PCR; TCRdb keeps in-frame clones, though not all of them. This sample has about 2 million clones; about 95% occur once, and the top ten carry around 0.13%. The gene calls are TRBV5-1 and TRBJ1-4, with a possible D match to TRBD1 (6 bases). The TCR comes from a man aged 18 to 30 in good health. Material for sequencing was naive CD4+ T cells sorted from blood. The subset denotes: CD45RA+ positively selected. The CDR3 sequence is CASSGGGAGEKLFF. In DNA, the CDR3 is TGCGCCAGCAGTGGCGGGGGCGCGGGAGAAAAACTGTTTTTT.